This T cell receptor beta chain was observed in a study of CD8 T cells in Susac syndrome (dated by TCRdb to between 2018 and 2021). With respect to the entire study: Of the Susac syndrome patients who were sequenced, roughly 6 had clinically active disease and eight or nine were in clinical remission. Repertoire sequencing was used to test whether CD8+ T cell activation and differentiation in Susac syndrome was antigen driven. At blood withdrawal, Susac syndrome patients were therapy-naive, treated with corticosteroids (with IVIg additionally given to some), or treated with IVIg alone. The clonality of the CD8+ T cell repertoire was compared across about a dozen healthy donors, roughly 14 Susac syndrome patients and about 16 multiple sclerosis patients. Beyond this particular receptor, the publication reports: Roughly 17 and five Susac-specific public clones were found in the total CD8+ and CD8+ TEMRA repertoires, respectively. CD8+ repertoires in Susac syndrome showed clonal expansion, which was highest in CD8+ TEMRA cells and was greater in clinically active patients than in remitting patients. The number of individuals in the TCR sequencing and HLA analysis was acknowledged as relatively small.

Peripheral blood CD8+ and CD4+ T cells from healthy donors, Susac syndrome patients and multiple sclerosis patients were profiled using high-throughput TCR beta sequencing. The Susac syndrome patients fulfilled recently defined diagnostic criteria for either definite or probable disease. CD8+ TEMRA cells were enriched by FACS, while bulk CD8+ and CD4+ T cells were purified by magnetic negative isolation. Blood was drawn into EDTA tubes, processed within 24 hours, and PBMCs were isolated by density gradient centrifugation. PBMCs intended for TCR sequencing were cryopreserved in liquid nitrogen and thawed later in a water bath at 37 degrees C. The sorted or isolated CD4+, CD8+ and CD8+ TEMRA cells reached a purity of at least 90%. For CDR1 and CDR2, the germline V gene (reference sequence) lists LGHDT and YNNKEL. At the junction V is shortened by 3 bases and J by 5 bases, with 19 bases in between. Including cysteine and phenylalanine, the CDR3 has 16 amino acids. Only CDR3 DNA is held: 48 bases, read in frame from base 1.

RNA was extracted using the RNeasy kit, and roughly 0.5 to 1 microgram was reverse transcribed with random hexamers. The immunoSEQ multiplex PCR assay, which covers 54 Vbeta and 13 Jbeta segments, was used to amplify TCR beta CDR3 regions. PCR amplification bias was corrected using a synthetic template baseline for primer optimization and computational correction. The authors' analysis ran thus. Reads were annotated to V, D and J genes according to IMGT and were analyzed with immunoSEQ Analyzer, with only productive sequences retained. To calculate clonality, Shannon entropy was normalized by log2 of the number of productive unique sequences and then subtracted from one. For each patient and control, public and private clones were evaluated among the 100 most prevalent clones. A clone was defined as Susac-specific if it was absent from the healthy and MS cohorts, from some 980 published viral clones and from other ImmuneACCESS disease sequences. TCRdb trimmed the raw reads at Q25, called clones with MiXCR and kept productive beta chains. Entries are consolidated by CDR3 protein sequence, retaining the most common genes and DNA. These V and J calls are TCRdb output, not the study's own analysis. For this sample there are about 100,000 distinct CDR3 sequences; 95% appear just once. The ten biggest clones cover around 0.3% of the sample.

With respect to this clonotype: The antigen it recognizes is unknown. No base-level quality is on record; no much larger clone is a single base apart.

The clonotype originates from a human donor with Susac syndrome. Recombination joined TRBV3-1 with TRBJ2-5, with the D call tentatively TRBD1 or TRBD2, each fitting 5 bases. Sequences were obtained from CD8+ T cells from PBMCs. The DNA reads TGTGCCAGCAGCCACACCAGAGGGGCAGGCGACGAGACCCAGTACTTC. Protein translation: CASSHTRGAGDETQYF.